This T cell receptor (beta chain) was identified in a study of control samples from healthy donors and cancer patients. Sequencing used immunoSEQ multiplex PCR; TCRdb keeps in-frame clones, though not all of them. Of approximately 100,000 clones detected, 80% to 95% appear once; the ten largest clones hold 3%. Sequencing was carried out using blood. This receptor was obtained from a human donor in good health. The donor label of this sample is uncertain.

In nucleotides, the CDR3 is TGTGCCAGCAGTTTAGGACGGAAGACAGGTGAAGCTTTCTTT. As protein: CASSLGRKTGEAFF. J is TRBJ1-1 and V is TRBV28, with D possibly being TRBD1 (6 bases). Germline assignment: CDR1 MDHEN and CDR2 SYDVKM. The CDR3 totals 14 residues. With 2 bases removed from V and 7 bases from J, the gap between germline ends came to 14 bases.